This T cell receptor beta chain was captured in a study of T cell responses to AZD1222 COVID-19 vaccine. Study conclusions and caveats: Among AZD1222 vaccinees, only six or seven were seropositive at baseline. Vaccination with two AZD1222 doses was followed by a rise in Spike-specific TCR breadth and depth. The donor group comprised mostly white British people and more females; the analysis possibly underestimated clonal diversity.

Details on this clone: Its antigen is not identified.

This table comes from immunoSEQ multiplex PCR, and its TCRdb copy is limited to in-frame clones, with some not included. The table includes 140,000 to 150,000 clones, 80% to 90% detected once. V was pared by 5 bases and J by 4 bases, with 4 bases of the junction left unmatched. This CDR3 is 13 amino acids long. The origin of this receptor is an adult in good health. The chain recombines TRBV12-3 or TRBV12-4 with TRBJ1-1; 7 bases line up with TRBD1. The sample consisted of peripheral blood, taken on day 0 of AZD1222 vaccination. The CDR3 is CASSRQGPTEAFF. The DNA of the CDR3 is TGTGCCAGCAGTCGACAGGGTCCCACTGAAGCTTTCTTT.